The rows below give T cell receptor beta chains drawn from one sample of a study of Tregs in tolerant kidney transplant recipients. Measured with immunoSEQ multiplex PCR; TCRdb has only the in-frame clones, and not every one. This sample has 200,000 to 300,000 clones, with 80% to 85% found just once. The sample taken for sequencing was CD4+ T cells from blood. These receptors all stem from a human donor in good health. The CDR3 runs from the conserved cysteine through the conserved F or W. Each record gives: CDR3 protein, J gene, V gene.

cdr3_aa: CASSFMWGSNEKLFF
j_call: TRBJ1-4
v_call: TRBV7-2

cdr3_aa: CASSSVTLHF
j_call: TRBJ1-6
v_call: TRBV6-1

cdr3_aa: CASRTSGSYNEQFF
j_call: TRBJ2-1
v_call: TRBV5-1

cdr3_aa: CASPPGQGAYLGGYTF
j_call: TRBJ1-2
v_call: TRBV2

cdr3_aa: CASSYRSGRATEAFF
j_call: TRBJ1-1
v_call: TRBV6-5

cdr3_aa: CASSPVGTGNTIYF
j_call: TRBJ1-3
v_call: TRBV11-2

cdr3_aa: CASSPREPYEQYF
j_call: TRBJ2-7
v_call: TRBV18

cdr3_aa: CAWTPADTIYF
j_call: TRBJ1-3
v_call: TRBV30

cdr3_aa: CASSITGRAEAFF
j_call: TRBJ1-1
v_call: TRBV6-1

cdr3_aa: CATSSANEKLFF
j_call: TRBJ1-4
v_call: TRBV15

cdr3_aa: CASRMGQGDVYEQYF
j_call: TRBJ2-7
v_call: TRBV6-5

cdr3_aa: CAWAAGTVTYEQYF
j_call: TRBJ2-7
v_call: TRBV30

cdr3_aa: CASSSLDRLFYGYTF
j_call: TRBJ1-2
v_call: TRBV27

cdr3_aa: CASSSLGRGNTEAFF
j_call: TRBJ1-1
v_call: TRBV6-6

cdr3_aa: CATSRGGSGANVLTF
j_call: TRBJ2-6
v_call: TRBV15

cdr3_aa: CASRMESGNTIYF
j_call: TRBJ1-3
v_call: TRBV6-5

cdr3_aa: CASGLDGDRTMYGYTF
j_call: TRBJ1-2
v_call: TRBV12-5

cdr3_aa: CASSDPGTGDESFNSPLHF
j_call: TRBJ1-6
v_call: TRBV6-4

cdr3_aa: CASSAWDRGSGANVLTF
j_call: TRBJ2-6
v_call: TRBV11-2

cdr3_aa: CASSGTTYEQYF
j_call: TRBJ2-7
v_call: TRBV5-1

cdr3_aa: CASSLGGTGPQETQYF
j_call: TRBJ2-5
v_call: TRBV5-1

cdr3_aa: CASSQEGSEGYTF
j_call: TRBJ1-2
v_call: TRBV7-3

cdr3_aa: CASSLTETYEQYF
j_call: TRBJ2-7
v_call: TRBV5-1

cdr3_aa: CASSLRLAGEADTQYF
j_call: TRBJ2-3
v_call: TRBV7-6

cdr3_aa: CASSIPRPIRGYTF
j_call: TRBJ1-2
v_call: TRBV19

cdr3_aa: CASSQAPGLGIGQYF
j_call: TRBJ2-7
v_call: TRBV4-2

cdr3_aa: CASSVSGYTF
j_call: TRBJ1-2
v_call: TRBV2

cdr3_aa: CASRPPFLNTEAFF
j_call: TRBJ1-1
v_call: TRBV6-1

cdr3_aa: CASSVGPGIYGYTF
j_call: TRBJ1-2
v_call: TRBV9

cdr3_aa: CASSHGLNYGYTF
j_call: TRBJ1-2
v_call: TRBV27

cdr3_aa: CASRSVAGWEQYF
j_call: TRBJ2-7
v_call: TRBV12-2

cdr3_aa: CASSPRGGSTDTQYF
j_call: TRBJ2-3
v_call: TRBV7-8

cdr3_aa: CASRQQETQYF
j_call: TRBJ2-5
v_call: TRBV25-1

cdr3_aa: CASSLWGLAGGSGELFF
j_call: TRBJ2-2
v_call: TRBV7-2

cdr3_aa: CASSSPDRENSPLHF
j_call: TRBJ1-6
v_call: TRBV27

cdr3_aa: CASSDRRGKLFF
j_call: TRBJ1-4
v_call: TRBV2

cdr3_aa: CASSPPAPSYEQYF
j_call: TRBJ2-7
v_call: TRBV7-9

cdr3_aa: CASSDGGSYNEQFF
j_call: TRBJ2-1
v_call: TRBV11-3

cdr3_aa: CASSPTPEMNTEAFF
j_call: TRBJ1-1
v_call: TRBV5-1

cdr3_aa: CASGGARLSEQYF
j_call: TRBJ2-7
v_call: TRBV2

cdr3_aa: CASSPVTGLFGYTF
j_call: TRBJ1-2
v_call: TRBV6-6

cdr3_aa: CASSSGQYNEQFF
j_call: TRBJ2-1
v_call: TRBV11-3

cdr3_aa: CASSQKGGARVEQFF
j_call: TRBJ2-1
v_call: TRBV2

cdr3_aa: CASRGHLKNTEAFF
j_call: TRBJ1-1
v_call: TRBV4-1

cdr3_aa: CASSSGRQTNTEAFF
j_call: TRBJ1-1
v_call: TRBV2

cdr3_aa: CASELGAKNIQYF
j_call: TRBJ2-4
v_call: TRBV6-1

cdr3_aa: CASSLVVAGNTGELFF
j_call: TRBJ2-2
v_call: TRBV7-8

cdr3_aa: CASSIQRRNYGYTF
j_call: TRBJ1-2
v_call: TRBV6-5

cdr3_aa: CASSVHSQETQYF
j_call: TRBJ2-5
v_call: TRBV9

cdr3_aa: CASSMRAGRYEQYF
j_call: TRBJ2-7
v_call: TRBV7-8

cdr3_aa: CASSEILAGGPRGELFF
j_call: TRBJ2-2
v_call: TRBV2

cdr3_aa: CASSASWRGSSYNEQFF
j_call: TRBJ2-1
v_call: TRBV2

cdr3_aa: CASSPIEGEKLFF
j_call: TRBJ1-4
v_call: TRBV5-1